This TCR beta chain was documented in a study of T cell repertoires in cytomegalovirus infection. About the study: In the study, CMV epitopes included recently identified HLA-C-restricted and well-studied HLA-B-restricted ones. Both CMV infection and a matching HLA type were indicated by public TCR beta signatures.

TCRdb analysed the reads with MiXCR anew, one entry per CDR3 protein. The table lists under 450,000 distinct CDR3 sequences, about 34% of them singletons, with approximately 13% in the top ten. Study-level findings and limits: The ex vivo response was dominated by HLA-C-restricted CMV-specific TCR beta clonotypes. Summed frequency of shared TCR beta families picked out CMV carriers who also had the relevant HLA.

Germline V gene lookup returns CDR1 MNHEY and CDR2 SMNVEV (reference sequence). The CDR3 contains 14 residues. The V segment lost 6 bases and the J segment 6 bases; nucleotides outside the gene matches: 9. This clonotype was detected only a few times. Its antigen is not identified. This chain links TRBV27 with TRBJ1-2; 8 nucleotides align to TRBD1. The clonotype comes from a human donor in good health (CMV status not recorded). Some clones in this sample may be carry-over from other donors' samples. The sequencing used cultured PBMCs, collected from culture after CMV antigen stimulation. The chain's CDR3 is CASSLTGDGDGYTF. The CDR3 nucleotides read TGTGCCAGCAGCCTGACAGGGGATGGGGATGGCTACACCTTC.